This T cell receptor beta chain was recovered during a study of beta chain features in type 1 diabetes. Per the germline V gene, CDR1 is SGHAT and CDR2 is FQNNGV. The V end lost 5 bases, the J end lost 3 bases, and 10 bases lay between the germline ends. The CDR3 runs 13 residues. This clone turned up a few times. What it recognizes is unknown. Within the sample, other DNA sequences also encode this same CDR3. Study findings and constraints: Shorter TCRB CDR3s, moderately but significantly so, were found in Type 1 diabetes patients in all four CD4+ subsets.

The whole isolated RNA underwent reverse transcription, so sequencing captured expressed TCRB transcripts. TCRdb keeps only in-frame clones here, not all; method: immunoSEQ multiplex PCR. This table has some 160,000 clones, about 9.1% appearing once. Cell sorting via CD45RO/CCR7/CD25/CD127/CD95/CD27 was performed to obtain CD4+ naive, central memory, regulatory and stem cell-like memory cells. The receptor comes from a woman aged 18 to 35 in good health. Material for sequencing was central memory CD4+ T cells from blood. This chain uses TRBV11-2 with TRBJ1-2; the D is unclear. The CDR3: CASSPGQDYGYTF. Here the CDR3 DNA reads TGTGCCAGCAGCCCCGGTCAGGACTATGGCTACACCTTC.